Listed here is a single T cell receptor beta chain. The antigen it binds to is not known. No clone much larger than this one lies a single base away; base qualities are absent. The CDR3 measures 14 amino acids from cysteine to phenylalanine. Only the CDR3 DNA stays, 42 bases, in frame from base 1. V ends up 2 bases short and J 6 bases short, with an unmatched junction base count of 2. The sample comes from a study of response to subunit inactivated influenza vaccine (dated by TCRdb to the late 2010s). Background on the whole study: The study used deep quantitative T cell receptor repertoire profiling to track responses to a trivalent subunit inactivated influenza vaccine. Study-wide findings and limitations: It was suggested by the authors that each seasonal influenza vaccination may recruit only a limited number of new T cells.

Libraries were made using RT-PCR. These reads were obtained on an Illumina HiSeq 2500. The public reads were quality trimmed at Q25 with fastp and then assembled into clones with MiXCR by TCRdb, keeping productive beta chains. Every distinct CDR3 protein forms one entry, paired with its most common genes and DNA. The sample table holds approximately 530,000 distinct CDR3 sequences, of which approximately 7.7% were seen once. Around 13% of the sample belongs to the ten largest clones. The sample in question was PBMCs from blood, obtained roughly 24 months after vaccination. This receptor was obtained from a man in his fifties or sixties who received an inactivated influenza vaccine. Donor details come from another sample of the same person, matched by shared clones. The V and J genes are TRBV12-3 or TRBV12-4 and TRBJ2-1, with 9 bases in between that match TRBD2. The CDR3 reads as follows: CASSLLAGRNEQFF. The DNA reads TGTGCCAGCAGTTTACTAGCGGGACGCAATGAGCAGTTCTTC.